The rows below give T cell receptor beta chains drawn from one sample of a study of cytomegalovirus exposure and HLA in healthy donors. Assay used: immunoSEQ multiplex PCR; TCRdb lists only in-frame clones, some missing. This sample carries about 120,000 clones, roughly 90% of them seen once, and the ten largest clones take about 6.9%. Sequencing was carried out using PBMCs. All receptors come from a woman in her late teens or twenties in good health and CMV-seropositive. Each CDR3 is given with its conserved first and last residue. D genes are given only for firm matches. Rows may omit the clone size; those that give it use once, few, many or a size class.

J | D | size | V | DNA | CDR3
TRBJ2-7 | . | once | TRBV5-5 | TGTGCCAGCAGCTTGGTAACCTACGAGCAGTACTTC | CASSLVTYEQYF
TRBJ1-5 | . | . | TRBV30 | TGTGCCTGGAGTCCGACAGGCAATCAGCCCCAGCATTTT | CAWSPTGNQPQHF
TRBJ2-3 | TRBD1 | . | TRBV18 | TGTGCCAGCACCTCCGGGACAGGGTTCACAGATACGCAGTATTTT | CASTSGTGFTDTQYF
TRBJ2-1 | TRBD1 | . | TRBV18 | TGTGCCAGCTCACTCACACAACAGGGGGTCTACAATGAGCAGTTCTTC | CASSLTQQGVYNEQFF
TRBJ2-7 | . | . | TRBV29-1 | TGCAGCGTTTCGGGACAAGGGGTCTACGAGCAGTACTTC | CSVSGQGVYEQYF
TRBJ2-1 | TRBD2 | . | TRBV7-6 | TGTGCCAGCAGCTTAGCAGCGGGAGGGCTTGGAGGCAATGAGCAGTTCTTC | CASSLAAGGLGGNEQFF
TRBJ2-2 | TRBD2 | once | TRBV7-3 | TGTGCCAGCAGCCTAACTAGCGGGGGGGTCTCGAACACCGGGGAGCTGTTTTTT | CASSLTSGGVSNTGELFF
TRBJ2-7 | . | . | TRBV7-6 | TGTGCCAGCAGCGACCGGACAGAACCAAGGAGCTCCTACGAGCAGTACTTC | CASSDRTEPRSSYEQYF
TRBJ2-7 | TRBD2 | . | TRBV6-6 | TGTGCCAGCAGTTATAGCCTAGCGGGAGCCTACGAGCAGTACTTC | CASSYSLAGAYEQYF
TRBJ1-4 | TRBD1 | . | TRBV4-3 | TGCGCCAGCAGCCAAGATCTTTGGACAGGGGGCTCTAATGAAAAACTGTTTTTT | CASSQDLWTGGSNEKLFF
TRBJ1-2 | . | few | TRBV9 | TGTGCCAGCAGCGTACAGGGGAAGTTGGATGGCTACACCTTC | CASSVQGKLDGYTF
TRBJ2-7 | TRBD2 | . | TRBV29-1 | TGCAGCGTTGTCCCCTTAGCGGGAGCGAACTACGAGCAGTACTTC | CSVVPLAGANYEQYF
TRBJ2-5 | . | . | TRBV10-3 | TGTGCCATCAGTGCAGGAGGAAGCGGCCAAGAGACCCAGTACTTC | CAISAGGSGQETQYF
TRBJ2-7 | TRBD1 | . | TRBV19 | TGTGCCAGTAGTATTAACTCAGGGGGCGCGATCGGCTTC | CASSINSGGAIGF
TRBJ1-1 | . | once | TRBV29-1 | TGCAGCGTCGAAGGGACTGGTCCTGAAGCTTTCTTT | CSVEGTGPEAFF
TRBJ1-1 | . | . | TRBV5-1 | TGCGCCAGCAGCCCCCGAGAGGCTCAGATGAACACTGAAGCTTTCTTT | CASSPREAQMNTEAFF
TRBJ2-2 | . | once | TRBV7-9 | TGTGCCAGCAGTAACAGGGTTACCGGGGAGCTGTTTTTT | CASSNRVTGELFF
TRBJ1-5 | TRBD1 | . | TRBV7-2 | TGTGCCAGCAGCTTAGGACAGGGGCTAGGTAGCAATCAGCCCCAGCATTTT | CASSLGQGLGSNQPQHF
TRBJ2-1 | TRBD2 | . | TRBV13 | TGTGCCAGCAGCTTATTCTCCGAAAGTTGGACTAGCGGGGATAATGAGCAGTTCTTC | CASSLFSESWTSGDNEQFF
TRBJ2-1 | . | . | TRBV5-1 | TGCGCCAGCAGCTTGTTGGAGGGGTTTAATGAGCAGTTCTTC | CASSLLEGFNEQFF
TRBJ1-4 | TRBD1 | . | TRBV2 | TGTGCCAGCAGTCTACAGGGGTCGGGGGAAAAACTGTTTTTT | CASSLQGSGEKLFF
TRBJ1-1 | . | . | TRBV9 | TGTGCCAGCAGTTCTAATTCGAACACTGAAGCTTTCTTT | CASSSNSNTEAFF